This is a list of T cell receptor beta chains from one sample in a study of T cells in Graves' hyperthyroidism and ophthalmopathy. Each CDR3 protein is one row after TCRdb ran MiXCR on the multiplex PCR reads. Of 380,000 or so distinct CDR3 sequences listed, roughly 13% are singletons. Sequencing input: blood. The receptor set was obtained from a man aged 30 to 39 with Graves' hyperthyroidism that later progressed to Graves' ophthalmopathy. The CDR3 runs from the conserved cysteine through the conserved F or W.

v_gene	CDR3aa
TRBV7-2	CASSFTLGLEDTQYF
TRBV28	CASSPGTGLNNEQFF
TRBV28	CASQISGHSGDGYTF
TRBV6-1	CASSRRGDQPQHF
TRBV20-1	CSAHRPSTDTQYF
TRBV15	CATSKTGTLLQETQYF
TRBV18	CASSPPGQNNQPQHF
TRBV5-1	CASRLGTSVTYEQYF
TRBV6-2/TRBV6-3	CASSGQGDIQYF
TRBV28	CASASLGSGNTGELFF
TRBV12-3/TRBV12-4	CASSPRRTPRNYGYTF
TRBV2	CASTGGTGDTGELFF
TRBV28	CASSSGHYSNQPQHF
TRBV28	CASSFSGSSNTGELFF
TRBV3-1	CASSQRDNNEKLFF
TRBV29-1	CSVGRGNYEQYF
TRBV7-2	CASSSLAFTYTF
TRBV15	CATSRVDSLFNQPQHF
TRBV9	CASSSSGSYTDTQYF
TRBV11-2	CASSLESGGGFYEQYF
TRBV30	CAWGSGREQYF
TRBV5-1	CASSLGGGGVTEAFF
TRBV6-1	CASRTGWGNQPQHF
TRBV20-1	CSARWELFEAFF
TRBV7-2	CASSFDVSSYNEQFF
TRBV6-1	CASSSQLADTQYF
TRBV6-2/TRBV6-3	CASSPLSRDYKKTQYF
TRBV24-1	CATSDGRSSTDTQYF
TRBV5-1	CAGRVNEGPMNTEAFF
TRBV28	CASSLFRGTGGLTEAFF
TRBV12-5	CASGLASSGAYNEQFF
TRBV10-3	CATMGQNTEAFF
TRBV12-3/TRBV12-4	CASSASGTGGYGYTF
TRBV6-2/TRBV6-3	CASSDQPTWQEKLFF
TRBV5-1	CASSLQPGTETYEQYF
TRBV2	CASRDFNTGELFF
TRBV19	CASSTEGGPLTGELFF
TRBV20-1	CSARRQGSRYNQPQHF
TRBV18	CASSQGNEQFF
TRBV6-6	CASSYVPHQPQHF
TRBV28	CASSRYREGTDTQYF
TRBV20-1	CSARPTGNTGELFF
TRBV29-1	CSVAQDSSRGAFF
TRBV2	CASGTGGTEAFF
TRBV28	CASSLRDRGRQKLFF
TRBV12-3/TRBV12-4	CASSFGAGPEYF
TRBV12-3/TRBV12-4	CASSLPGPQNYEQYF
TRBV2	CASSDTRPYGYTF
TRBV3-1	CASSQAEYQETQYF
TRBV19	CTIYEQFF
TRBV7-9	CASSGQNQETQYF